Described below is a single T cell receptor (beta chain) sequence and its context. This clonotype was seen more than once but under ten times. The clone's antigen remains unknown. Per-base qualities were not stored, and no clone one base away is much larger. The data derive from a study of T-cell memory formation after mild COVID-19 (dated by TCRdb to the early 2020s). With respect to the entire study: TCR sequence clusters from the two donors were largely donor specific. In a couple of donors, T-cell clones that expanded and contracted after mild COVID-19 were tracked by sequencing TCRalpha and TCRbeta repertoires over time. Two young, previously healthy adult volunteers, one female and one male, were included in the cohort. What the work shows at the level of the full study, not this receptor alone: Contracting CD4+ clones were found mainly in CM and EM memory subsets, while CD8+ clones were enriched in EMRA. The study included only a couple of mild cases, and larger cohorts that include severe cases with pre-infection samples were judged to be necessary. Some responding clones were detected in pre-infection memory, which suggested that pre-existing cross-reactive memory T cells had joined the SARS-CoV-2 response. The second-wave clones that peaked on day 37 were not confirmed to be SARS-CoV-2 specific. Clones contracting from day 15 to 85 had balanced CD4/CD8 phenotypes, while a second wave expanding from day 15 to 37 was biased towards CD4+.

TCRdb names Illumina NovaSeq 6000 as the instrument used. TCRalpha and TCRbeta cDNA libraries were built by 5'RACE with constant-segment primers, adding sample barcodes and unique molecular identifiers. RNA was extracted from every sample with Trizol reagent. The libraries were amplified in two PCR steps, and the second step added a second sample barcode and Illumina TruSeq adapters. The libraries were sequenced on an Illumina NovaSeq using 2 x 150 bp paired-end reads. Turning to the authors' computational methods: With migec v1.2.7, reads were demultiplexed and then collapsed into UMI-guided consensus sequences. With mixcr v2.1.11, UMI consensuses were aligned to TRA and TRB V and J templates and assembled into clonotypes. Clonotypes were classified as expanded or contracted when called significant by both edgeR and NoisET, with noise models trained on biological replicates. edgeR calls used a false discovery rate-adjusted p below 0.01 and a log2 fold-change threshold of 1. As an exploratory analysis of dynamics, PCA with hierarchical clustering was applied to max-normalized trajectories of the 1000 most abundant clonotypes. Separately sequenced CD4+ and CD8+ repertoires were used to assign the CD4 or CD8 phenotype of responding clones. TCRdb reprocessed the public reads (quality trimming at Q25 with fastp, clone calling with MiXCR) and kept in-frame beta chains. Each CDR3 protein appears once, grouped with its most common genes and DNA. TCRdb's processing, not the authors', yielded these V and J calls. Recorded for this sample are under 300,000 distinct CDR3 sequences; roughly 17% of them occurred a single time. The ten largest clonotypes hold approximately 3.5% of the sample.

PBMCs were isolated by Ficoll-Paque density gradient centrifugation. The germline V gene sets CDR1 to MDHEN and CDR2 to SYDVKM. V is reduced by 3 bases and J by 7 bases, leaving a spacing of 10 bases between them. Inclusive of the bounding cysteine and phenylalanine, the CDR3 is 13 residues long. Just CDR3 DNA is preserved here, 39 bases in frame from base 1. Material: PBMCs or a T cell subset sorted from them (not recorded which). This receptor was taken from a man between 18 and 35 years old who had mild COVID-19 (a few samples of this study predate the infection). The sample titles of this study are shuffled in the database, so cell type and time point are left out; the donor was told from shared clones. The chain links TRBV28 with TRBJ1-5; the D segment could be TRBD1, given 6 matching bases. The nucleotide sequence reads as follows: TGTGCCAGCAGTTTTCGGGGGGGCCAGCCCCAGCATTTT. It encodes CASSFRGGQPQHF.